These T cell receptor beta chains were read from a single sample in a study of T cell responses to AZD1222 COVID-19 vaccine. The assay was immunoSEQ multiplex PCR, and TCRdb's table has in-frame clones only and misses some. Among 150,000 to 200,000 clones listed, 85% to 90% were seen once. This sample comprised peripheral blood, obtained on day 0 of AZD1222 vaccination. The receptors shown here come from an adult in good health. Each CDR3 is given with its conserved first and last residue. The D gene is left open where the match is weak. Clone sizes are given selectively: once, few, many, or a class where the clone is expanded.

>TRBV7-9|NA|TRBD1|TRBJ1-1
TGTGCCAGCAGCCTGCCACAGGGGACTGAAGCTTTCTTT
CASSLPQGTEAFF
>TRBV2|NA|NA|TRBJ1-2
TGTGCCAGCAGTCCTACACATAACTATGGCTACACCTTC
CASSPTHNYGYTF
>TRBV19|NA|NA|TRBJ2-2
TGTGCCAGCAAACTGGGGGACCTTTGGACCGGGGAGCTGTTTTTT
CASKLGDLWTGELFF
>TRBV24-1|NA|TRBD1|TRBJ2-3
TGTGCCACCAGTGAAGTAGACAGGGCCTGGGCGCAGTATTTT
CATSEVDRAWAQYF
>TRBV24-1|NA|TRBD2|TRBJ2-1
TGTGCCACCAGTGACCGTGACGGCTTTGGGACTAGCGGAGGCCCTCTTGGGGAGCAGTTCTTC
CATSDRDGFGTSGGPLGEQFF
>TRBV3-1/TRBV3-2|NA|NA|TRBJ1-2
TGTGCCAGCAGCCAAGAGGGGAGCGGCTATGGCTACACCTTC
CASSQEGSGYGYTF
>TRBV7-2|once|NA|TRBJ1-2
TGTGCCAGCAGCTTAGAGGCTCAGCTCTATGGCTACACCTTC
CASSLEAQLYGYTF
>TRBV19|NA|NA|TRBJ2-7
TGTGCCAGTAGTAGGGTCGGCGGTGCCTACGAGCAGTACTTC
CASSRVGGAYEQYF
>TRBV6-6|NA|TRBD1|TRBJ2-5
TGTGCCAGCAGCCAAGGACAGGTGGAGACCCAGTACTTC
CASSQGQVETQYF
>TRBV12-5|NA|NA|TRBJ2-2
TGTGCTAGTGGTTTGGGGCTGACCGCGAACACCGGGGAGCTGTTTTTT
CASGLGLTANTGELFF
>TRBV5-1|NA|NA|TRBJ1-4
TGCGCCAGCAGCGCGCGCTCAGGGGTAGAAAAACTGTTTTTT
CASSARSGVEKLFF
>TRBV5-1|NA|NA|TRBJ1-2
TGCGCCAGCAGCTTACAGGGAGATGGCTACACCTTC
CASSLQGDGYTF
>TRBV6-5|NA|NA|TRBJ2-7
TGTGCCAGCAGTCCCCTAGCGCTTAGCTCCTACGAGCAGTACTTC
CASSPLALSSYEQYF
>TRBV19|few|NA|TRBJ1-3
TGTGCCAGTAGACAGGGATACACCATATATTTT
CASRQGYTIYF
>TRBV7-2|once|NA|TRBJ2-3
TGTGCCAGCAGCCCAGAGGCGGGGAGGAGCACAGATACGCAGTATTTT
CASSPEAGRSTDTQYF
>TRBV10-1|NA|NA|TRBJ1-1
TGCGCCAGCAGTGAAATAAGGGGAAATTTTTGTGAAGCTTTCTTT
CASSEIRGNFCEAFF
>TRBV6-5|NA|TRBD1|TRBJ2-2
TGTGCCAGCAGTTACTCTGGGACAGGATACACCGGGGAGCTGTTTTTT
CASSYSGTGYTGELFF
>TRBV10-3|NA|NA|TRBJ1-1
TGTGCCGGGAGGGACGGAGGGAACACTGAAGCTTTCTTT
CAGRDGGNTEAFF
>TRBV3-1/TRBV3-2|NA|NA|TRBJ1-4
TGTGCCAGCAGCCAAGATCCAATTGTCGGGGTGGCTAATGAAAAACTGTTTTTT
CASSQDPIVGVANEKLFF
>TRBV6-5|NA|NA|TRBJ1-6
TGTGCCAGCAGACTCGGGGCGTCGAATTCACCCCTCCACTTT
CASRLGASNSPLHF
>TRBV18|NA|TRBD2|TRBJ2-7
TGTGCCAGCTCACCACCGGGTGGTCTAGCGGGGAAGAGCGAGCAGTACTTC
CASSPPGGLAGKSEQYF
>TRBV29-1|NA|NA|TRBJ2-5
TGCAGCGTTGTGTACAGTTCCCAAGAGACCCAGTACTTC
CSVVYSSQETQYF
>TRBV16|NA|NA|TRBJ1-3
TGTGCCAGCAGCCTAACTCGGGTCGGGGCTGGAAACACCATATATTTT
CASSLTRVGAGNTIYF
>TRBV7-9|NA|TRBD1|TRBJ1-2
TGTGCCAGCAGCTTCGGGACAGGGAGAAACTATGGCTACACCTTC
CASSFGTGRNYGYTF
>TRBV9|NA|NA|TRBJ2-2
TGTGCCAGCAGCCCCAGGACAGCGAACACCGGGGAGCTGTTTTTT
CASSPRTANTGELFF
>TRBV3-1/TRBV3-2|NA|TRBD1|TRBJ1-1
TGTGCCAGCAGCCAAAACCAGGGGGGAGAAGCTTTCTTT
CASSQNQGGEAFF
>TRBV7-6|NA|TRBD2|TRBJ2-1
TGTGCCAGCAGCCGGGGGACTAGCGGGAGGGTTTATCACAATGAGCAGTTCTTC
CASSRGTSGRVYHNEQFF
>TRBV11-3|once|TRBD1|TRBJ2-7
TGTGCCAGGATCAGCACAGGGGGCGCGTACGAGCAGTACTTC
CARISTGGAYEQYF
>TRBV6-5|NA|NA|TRBJ2-5
TGTGCCAGCATTTCCAGAGGGGCCGGGGAGACCCAGTACTTC
CASISRGAGETQYF
>TRBV7-9|NA|NA|TRBJ2-3
TGTGCCAGCAGCTTCCAGGCAGGGGTGGATACGCAGTATTTT
CASSFQAGVDTQYF
>TRBV30|NA|TRBD1|TRBJ1-5
TGTGCCTGGACCCCGGACAGGGGGCATCAGCCCCAGCATTTT
CAWTPDRGHQPQHF
>TRBV3-1/TRBV3-2|NA|NA|TRBJ1-1
TGTGCCAGCAGCCAAGGCGGCGTCCTGAACACTGAAGCTTTCTTT
CASSQGGVLNTEAFF
>TRBV9|once|NA|TRBJ2-2
TGTGCCAGCAACACTGAGGGGGTTTCCAGGGAGCTGTTTTTT
CASNTEGVSRELFF
>TRBV7-3|NA|TRBD2|TRBJ2-5
TGTGCCAGCAGCCCTACTAGCGGGAGGCGAGAGACCCAGTACTTC
CASSPTSGRRETQYF
>TRBV10-1|NA|TRBD1|TRBJ2-3
TGCGCCAGCAGCGAGCTCGGACAGGACATCACAGATACGCAGTATTTT
CASSELGQDITDTQYF
>TRBV21-1|NA|NA|TRBJ1-3
TGTGCCAGCAGCCGCCTTTTGTCGGGAAACACCATATATTTT
CASSRLLSGNTIYF
>TRBV6-4|NA|TRBD1|TRBJ2-1
TGTGCCAGCAGTGTCCAACCGGGACAGGTCCCCAATGAGCAGTTCTTC
CASSVQPGQVPNEQFF
>TRBV19|NA|NA|TRBJ2-3
TGTGCCAGTAGTGGGACGGCCTCAACAGATACGCAGTATTTT
CASSGTASTDTQYF
>TRBV14|NA|TRBD2|TRBJ2-7
TGTGCCAGCAGCCAAACCGCGGGACTAGCGGAAATATTC
CASSQTAGLAEIF
>TRBV7-2|NA|NA|TRBJ2-2
TGTGCCAGCAGCTTAGTCGGCGGGGGCGCCACCGGGGAGCTGTTTTTT
CASSLVGGGATGELFF
>TRBV6-5|NA|TRBD2|TRBJ2-7
TGTGCCAGCAGTTACGTCGCGGGAGGGATCTACGAGCAGTACTTC
CASSYVAGGIYEQYF
>TRBV30|NA|TRBD1|TRBJ2-3
TGTGCCTGGAGTGTAAAGGGGGCATCGGATACGCAGTATTTT
CAWSVKGASDTQYF